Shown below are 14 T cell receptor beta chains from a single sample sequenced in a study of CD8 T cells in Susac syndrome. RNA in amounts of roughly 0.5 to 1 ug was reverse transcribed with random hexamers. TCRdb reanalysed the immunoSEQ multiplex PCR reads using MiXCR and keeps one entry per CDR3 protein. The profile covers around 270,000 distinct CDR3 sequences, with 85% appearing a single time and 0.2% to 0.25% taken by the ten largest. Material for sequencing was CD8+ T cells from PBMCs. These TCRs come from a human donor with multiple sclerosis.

The CDR3 spells CASSPATANYGYTF. The DNA of the CDR3 is TGTGCCAGCAGCCCCGCAACAGCTAACTATGGCTACACCTTC. The V and J genes are TRBV7-9 and TRBJ1-2; D is unresolved. The CDR3 totals 14 residues. V was cut by 5 bases and J by 0 bases, with 10 bases left in between. Looked up from germline, CDR1 is SEHNR and CDR2 is FQNEAQ (reference sequence).

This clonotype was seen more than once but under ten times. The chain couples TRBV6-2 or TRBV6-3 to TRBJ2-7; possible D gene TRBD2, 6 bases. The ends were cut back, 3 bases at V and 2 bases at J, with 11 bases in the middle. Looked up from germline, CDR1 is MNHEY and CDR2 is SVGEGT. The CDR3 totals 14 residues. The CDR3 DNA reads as TGTGCCAGCAGTTATTCACTAGCCCCCTACGAGCAGTACTTC. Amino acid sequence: CASSYSLAPYEQYF.

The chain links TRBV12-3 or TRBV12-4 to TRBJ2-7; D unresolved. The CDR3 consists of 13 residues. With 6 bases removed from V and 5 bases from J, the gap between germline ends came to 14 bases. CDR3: CASSLEYPHEQYF. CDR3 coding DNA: TGTGCCAGCAGCCTCGAGTACCCCCACGAGCAGTACTTC.

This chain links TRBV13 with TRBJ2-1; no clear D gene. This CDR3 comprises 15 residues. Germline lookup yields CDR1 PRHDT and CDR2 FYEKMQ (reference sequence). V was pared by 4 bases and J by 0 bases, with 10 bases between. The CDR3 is CASSSRRSSYNEQFF. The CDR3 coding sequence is TGTGCCAGCAGCTCCCGCAGGAGCTCCTACAATGAGCAGTTCTTC.

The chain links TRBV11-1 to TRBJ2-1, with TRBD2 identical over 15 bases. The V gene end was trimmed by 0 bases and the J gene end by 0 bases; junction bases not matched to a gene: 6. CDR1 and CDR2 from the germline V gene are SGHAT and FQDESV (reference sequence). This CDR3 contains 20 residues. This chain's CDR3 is CASSLAGTSGRSPSYNEQFF. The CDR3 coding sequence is TGTGCCAGCAGCTTAGCGGGGACTAGCGGGAGGTCCCCCTCCTACAATGAGCAGTTCTTC.

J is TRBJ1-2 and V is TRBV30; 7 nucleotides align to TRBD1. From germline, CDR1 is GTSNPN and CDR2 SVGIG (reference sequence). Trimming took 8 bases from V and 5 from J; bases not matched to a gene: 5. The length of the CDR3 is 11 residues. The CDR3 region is CATMTGYGYTF. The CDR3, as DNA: TGTGCCACTATGACAGGGTATGGCTACACCTTC.

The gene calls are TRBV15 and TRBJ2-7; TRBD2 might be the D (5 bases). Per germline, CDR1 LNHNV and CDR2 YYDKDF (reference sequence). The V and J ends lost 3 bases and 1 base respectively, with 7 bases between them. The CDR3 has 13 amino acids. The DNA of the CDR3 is TGTGCCACCAGCAGTAGCGCGTCCTACGAGCAGTACTTC. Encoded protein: CATSSSASYEQYF. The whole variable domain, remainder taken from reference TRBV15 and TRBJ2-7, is DAMVIQNPRYQVTQFGKPVTLSCSQTLNHNVMYWYQQKSSQAPKLLFHYYDKDFNNEADTPDNFQSRRPNTSFCFLDIRSPGLGDTAMYLCATSSSASYEQYFGPGTRLTVT.

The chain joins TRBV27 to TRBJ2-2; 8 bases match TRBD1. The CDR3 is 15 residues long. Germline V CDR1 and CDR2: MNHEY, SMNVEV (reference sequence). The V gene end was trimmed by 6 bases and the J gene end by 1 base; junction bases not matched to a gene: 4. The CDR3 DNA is TGTGCCAGCAGAATTGGACAGGGGAACACCGGGGAGCTGTTTTTT. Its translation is CASRIGQGNTGELFF.

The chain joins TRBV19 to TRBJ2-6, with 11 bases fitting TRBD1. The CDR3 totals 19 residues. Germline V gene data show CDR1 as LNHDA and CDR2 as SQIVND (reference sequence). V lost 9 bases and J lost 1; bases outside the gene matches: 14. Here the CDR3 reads CARRQDRGLTVSGANVLTF. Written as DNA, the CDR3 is TGTGCCAGGAGGCAGGACAGGGGGCTGACGGTGTCTGGGGCCAACGTCCTGACTTTC.

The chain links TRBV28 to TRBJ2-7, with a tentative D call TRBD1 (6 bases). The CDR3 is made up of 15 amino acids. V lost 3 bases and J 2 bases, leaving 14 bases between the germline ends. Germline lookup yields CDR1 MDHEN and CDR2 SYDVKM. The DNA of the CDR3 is TGTGCCAGCAGTTTCGGCGCAGGGGTCCCCTACGAGCAGTACTTC. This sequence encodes CASSFGAGVPYEQYF.

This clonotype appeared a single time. DNA for the CDR3: TGTGCCAGCAGCTTAGTAGGGGATGATGGCTACACCTTC. As protein: CASSLVGDDGYTF. This chain connects TRBV7-8 to TRBJ1-2; a possible D gene is TRBD1 (5 bases). The CDR3 contains 13 residues. V shed 1 base and J shed 6 bases, with 9 bases lying between them. CDR1 and CDR2 from the germline V gene are SGHVS and FQNEAQ.

The CDR3 region is CAAHGEGTDTQYF. As DNA, the CDR3 is TGTGCCGCTCACGGGGAGGGAACAGATACGCAGTATTTT. The genes are TRBV10-3 and TRBJ2-3; 7 nucleotides line up with TRBD2. The CDR3 is made up of 13 amino acids. In germline, CDR1 is ENHRY, CDR2 SYGVKD. With 11 bases clipped from V and 3 bases from J, the junction kept 8 bases outside the gene matches.

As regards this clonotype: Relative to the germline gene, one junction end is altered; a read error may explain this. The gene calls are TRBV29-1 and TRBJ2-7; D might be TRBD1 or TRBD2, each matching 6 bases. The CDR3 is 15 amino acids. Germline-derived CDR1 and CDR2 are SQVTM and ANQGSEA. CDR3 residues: CSVEDGRDTHYKQYF. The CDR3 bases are TGCAGCGTTGAAGATGGGCGGGACACTCACTACAAGCAGTACTTC.

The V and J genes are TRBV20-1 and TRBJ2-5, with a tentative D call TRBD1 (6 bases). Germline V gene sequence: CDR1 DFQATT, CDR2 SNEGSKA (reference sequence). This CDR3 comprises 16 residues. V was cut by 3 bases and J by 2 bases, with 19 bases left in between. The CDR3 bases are TGCAGTGCTAGGGCGAGAGCTCTGGGGGCGCAAGAGACCCAGTACTTC. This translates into CSARARALGAQETQYF.